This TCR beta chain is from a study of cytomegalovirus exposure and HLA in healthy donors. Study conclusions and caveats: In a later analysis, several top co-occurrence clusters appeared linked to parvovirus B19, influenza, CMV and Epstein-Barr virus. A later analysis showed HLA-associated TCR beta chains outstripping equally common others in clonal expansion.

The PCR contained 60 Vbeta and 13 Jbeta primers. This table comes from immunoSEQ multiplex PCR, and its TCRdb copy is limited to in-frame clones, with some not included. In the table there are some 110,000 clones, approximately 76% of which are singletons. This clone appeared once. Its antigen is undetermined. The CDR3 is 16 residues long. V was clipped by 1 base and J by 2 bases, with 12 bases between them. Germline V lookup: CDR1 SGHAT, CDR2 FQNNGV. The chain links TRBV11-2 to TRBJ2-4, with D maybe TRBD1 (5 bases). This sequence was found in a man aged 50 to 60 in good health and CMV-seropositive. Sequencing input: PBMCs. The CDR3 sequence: CASSLGALGPKNIQYF. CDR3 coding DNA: TGTGCCAGCAGCTTAGGAGCATTGGGGCCCAAAAACATTCAGTACTTC.